This T cell receptor (beta chain) was obtained from a study of Graves' ophthalmopathy and Graves' hyperthyroidism. This clonotype appeared many times. Its target is not known. General study findings and limits: Clonotypes were expanded in thyroid at above 0.001 frequency, and most also appeared in blood.

The diagnosis combined clinical symptoms, thyroxine, TRAb, thyroid ultrasound and orbital computed tomography scans. CDR1 is DFQATT and CDR2 is SNEGSKA in the germline V gene (reference sequence). CDR3 size: 16 residues. V was pared by 2 bases and J by 7 bases, with 9 bases of the junction left unmatched. Amplification from RNA transcripts yielded the TCR beta CDR3 regions. The first round was an RT-PCR with HTBI primers, and the second round was a multiplex PCR. In TCRdb, the multiplex PCR reads were re-called with MiXCR into one record per CDR3 protein. This table holds 200,000 to 250,000 distinct CDR3 sequences, roughly 21% found once.

Source material: peripheral blood. This receptor was obtained from a woman in her forties or fifties with Graves' ophthalmopathy. The rearrangement joins TRBV20-1 to TRBJ1-5; TRBD1 matches 12 bases. DNA of the CDR3: TGCAGTGCTAGAACCGGGACAGGGGGCGTCGGGCAGCCCCAGCATTTT. This encodes CSARTGTGGVGQPQHF.